Below, 5 T cell receptor beta chains from the same sample are listed, as sequenced in a study of blood T cell repertoires in COVID-19. Here immunoSEQ multiplex PCR was the method, and the copy in TCRdb shows in-frame clones only, minus some. The data contain 200,000 to 250,000 clones, around 87% of them singletons. Input material: PBMCs or T cells enriched from blood (not recorded which). Receptors originate from a man aged 30-40 years who had been exposed to COVID-19.

The rearrangement joins TRBV14 to TRBJ1-2, with D uncertain. V lost 2 bases, J lost 2 bases, and 12 bases lay in between. Germline V gene sequence: CDR1 SGHDN, CDR2 FVKESK. The CDR3 runs 15 residues. The CDR3 protein is CASSQTGSQNYGYTF. The CDR3 coding sequence is TGTGCCAGCAGCCAAACGGGATCCCAAAACTATGGCTACACCTTC.

The rearrangement joins TRBV6-1 to TRBJ2-7; 7 bases map to TRBD2. Germline V gene lookup returns CDR1 MNHNS and CDR2 SASEGT. Trimming cost V 3 bases and J 4 bases; bases outside gene matches: 6. The CDR3 contains 14 residues. The CDR3 DNA reads as TGTGCCAGCAGTGACAGGGAGGGGCGTTACGAGCAGTACTTC. Translated: CASSDREGRYEQYF.

This chain joins TRBV6-1 and TRBJ1-1; D possibly corresponds to TRBD1 (6 bases). V lost 3 bases to trimming and J lost 0 bases, with 20 bases between them. The CDR3 is 18 amino acids. Germline CDR1 and CDR2: MNHNS and SASEGT. CDR3 in amino acids: CASSDPRSSGTLNTEAFF. In DNA form, the CDR3 reads TGTGCCAGCAGTGACCCCCGCTCCTCCGGGACATTGAACACTGAAGCTTTCTTT.

The chain carries TRBV18 and TRBJ2-3; possible D gene TRBD2, 5 bases. Germline assignment: CDR1 KGHSH and CDR2 LQKENI. This CDR3 is 18 amino acids long. With 1 base removed from V and 4 bases from J, the gap between germline ends came to 21 bases. Here the CDR3 DNA reads TGTGCCAGCTCACCACGTCGTCAGCTAGCAGCCTACTCAGATACGCAGTATTTT. Translating gives CASSPRRQLAAYSDTQYF. The whole variable domain, filled in from reference TRBV18 and TRBJ2-3, reads NAGVMQNPRHLVRRRGQEARLRCSPMKGHSHVYWYRQLPEEGLKFMVYLQKENIIDESGMPKERFSAEFPKEGPSILRIQQVVRGDSAAYFCASSPRRQLAAYSDTQYFGPGTRLTVL.

The rearrangement joins TRBV11-3 to TRBJ1-2, with 8 bases that match TRBD1. J was trimmed by 8 bases and V by 1 base; bases with no gene match: 6. The CDR3 length is 14 residues. CDR1 is SGHNT and CDR2 is YENEEA in the germline V gene. The DNA of the CDR3 is TGTGCCAGCAGCTTAGGGCAGGGGGCCGGAGGCTACACCTTC. Its translation: CASSLGQGAGGYTF.